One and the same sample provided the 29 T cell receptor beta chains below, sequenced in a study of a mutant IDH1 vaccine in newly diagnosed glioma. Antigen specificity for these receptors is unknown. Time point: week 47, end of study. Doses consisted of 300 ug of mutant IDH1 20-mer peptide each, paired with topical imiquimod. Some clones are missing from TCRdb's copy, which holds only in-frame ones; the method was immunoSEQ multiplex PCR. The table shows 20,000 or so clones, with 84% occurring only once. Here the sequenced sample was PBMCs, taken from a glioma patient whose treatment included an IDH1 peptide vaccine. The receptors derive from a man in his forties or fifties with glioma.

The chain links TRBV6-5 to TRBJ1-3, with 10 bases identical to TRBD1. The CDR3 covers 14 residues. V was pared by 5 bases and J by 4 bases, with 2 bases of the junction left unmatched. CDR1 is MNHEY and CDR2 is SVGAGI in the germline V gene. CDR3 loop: CASSRTGGGNTIYF. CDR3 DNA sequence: TGTGCCAGCAGTAGGACAGGGGGGGGAAACACCATATATTTT.

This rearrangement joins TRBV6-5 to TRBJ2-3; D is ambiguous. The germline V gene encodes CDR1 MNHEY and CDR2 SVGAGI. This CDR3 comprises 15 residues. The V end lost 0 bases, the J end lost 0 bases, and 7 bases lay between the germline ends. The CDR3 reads CASSYSQFSTDTQYF. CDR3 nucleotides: TGTGCCAGCAGTTACTCGCAGTTTAGCACAGATACGCAGTATTTT.

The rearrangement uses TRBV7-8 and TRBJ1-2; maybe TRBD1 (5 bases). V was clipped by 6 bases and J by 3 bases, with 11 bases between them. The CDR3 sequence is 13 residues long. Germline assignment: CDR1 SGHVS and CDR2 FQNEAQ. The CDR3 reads CASSRGAYYGYTF. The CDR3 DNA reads TGTGCCAGCAGTCGCGGGGCGTACTATGGCTACACCTTC.

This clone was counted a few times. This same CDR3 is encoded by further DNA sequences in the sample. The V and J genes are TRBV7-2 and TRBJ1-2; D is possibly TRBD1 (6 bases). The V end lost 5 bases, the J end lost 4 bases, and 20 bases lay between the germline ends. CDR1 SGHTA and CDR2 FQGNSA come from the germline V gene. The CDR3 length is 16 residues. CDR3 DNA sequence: TGTGCCAGCAGCCTCGGAGGCAGGGGAAGGTCCTATGGCTACACCTTC. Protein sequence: CASSLGGRGRSYGYTF.

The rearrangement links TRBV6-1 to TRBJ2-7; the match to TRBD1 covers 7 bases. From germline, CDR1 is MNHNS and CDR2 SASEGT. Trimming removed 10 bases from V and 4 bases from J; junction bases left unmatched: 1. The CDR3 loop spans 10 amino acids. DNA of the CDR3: TGTGCCATACAGGGGTACGAGCAGTACTTC. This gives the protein CAIQGYEQYF.

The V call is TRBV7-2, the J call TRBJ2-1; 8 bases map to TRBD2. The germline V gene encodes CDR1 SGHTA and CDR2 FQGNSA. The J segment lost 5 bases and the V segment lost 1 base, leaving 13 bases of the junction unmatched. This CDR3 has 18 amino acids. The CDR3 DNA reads TGTGCCAGCAGCTTAGGATACACCGGGACTAGGGATCACAATGAGCAGTTCTTC. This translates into CASSLGYTGTRDHNEQFF.

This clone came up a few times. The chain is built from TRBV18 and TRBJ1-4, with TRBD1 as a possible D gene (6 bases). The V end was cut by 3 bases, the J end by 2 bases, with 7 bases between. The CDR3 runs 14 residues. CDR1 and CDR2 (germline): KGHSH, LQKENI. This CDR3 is CASSPQGTNEKLFF. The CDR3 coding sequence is TGTGCCAGCTCACCCCAGGGGACTAATGAAAAACTGTTTTTT. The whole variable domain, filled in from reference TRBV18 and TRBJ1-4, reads NAGVMQNPRHLVRRRGQEARLRCSPMKGHSHVYWYRQLPEEGLKFMVYLQKENIIDESGMPKERFSAEFPKEGPSILRIQQVVRGDSAAYFCASSPQGTNEKLFFGSGTQLSVL.

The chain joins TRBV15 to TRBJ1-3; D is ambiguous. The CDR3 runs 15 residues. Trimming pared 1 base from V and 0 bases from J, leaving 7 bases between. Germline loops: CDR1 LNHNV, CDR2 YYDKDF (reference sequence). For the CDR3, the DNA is TGTGCCACCAGCAGAGTAGGAGACTCTGGAAACACCATATATTTT. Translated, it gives CATSRVGDSGNTIYF. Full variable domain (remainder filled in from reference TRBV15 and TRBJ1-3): DAMVIQNPRYQVTQFGKPVTLSCSQTLNHNVMYWYQQKSSQAPKLLFHYYDKDFNNEADTPDNFQSRRPNTSFCFLDIRSPGLGDTAMYLCATSRVGDSGNTIYFGEGSWLTVV.

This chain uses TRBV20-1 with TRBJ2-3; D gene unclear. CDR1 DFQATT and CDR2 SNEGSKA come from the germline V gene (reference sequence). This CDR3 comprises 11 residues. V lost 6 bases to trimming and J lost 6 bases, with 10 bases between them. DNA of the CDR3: TGCAGTGCCAGAAATTGGGATACGCAGTATTTT. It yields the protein CSARNWDTQYF.

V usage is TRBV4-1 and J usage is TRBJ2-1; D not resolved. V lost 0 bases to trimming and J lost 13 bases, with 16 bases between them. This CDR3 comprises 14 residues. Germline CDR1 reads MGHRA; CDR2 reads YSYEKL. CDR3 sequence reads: CASSQEIATSAQFF. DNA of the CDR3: TGCGCCAGCAGCCAAGAAATCGCGACTTCCGCCCAGTTCTTC.

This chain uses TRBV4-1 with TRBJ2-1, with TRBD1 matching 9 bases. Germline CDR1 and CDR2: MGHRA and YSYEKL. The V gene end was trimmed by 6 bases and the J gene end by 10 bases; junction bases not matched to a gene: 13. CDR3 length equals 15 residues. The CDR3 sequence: CASRYPGQGIGEQFF. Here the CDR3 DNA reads TGCGCCAGCAGGTACCCGGGACAGGGCATAGGCGAGCAGTTCTTC.

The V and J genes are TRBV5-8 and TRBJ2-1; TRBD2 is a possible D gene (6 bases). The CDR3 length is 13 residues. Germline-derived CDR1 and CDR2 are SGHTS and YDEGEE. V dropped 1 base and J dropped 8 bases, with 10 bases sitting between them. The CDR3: CASSLRLGDEQFF. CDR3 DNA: TGTGCCAGCAGCTTGAGACTAGGCGATGAGCAGTTCTTC.

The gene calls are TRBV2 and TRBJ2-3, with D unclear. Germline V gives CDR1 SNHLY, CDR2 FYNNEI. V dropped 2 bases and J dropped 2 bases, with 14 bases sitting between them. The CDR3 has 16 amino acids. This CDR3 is CASSEWQVGDTDTQYF. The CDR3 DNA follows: TGTGCCAGCAGTGAATGGCAGGTCGGAGACACAGATACGCAGTATTTT.

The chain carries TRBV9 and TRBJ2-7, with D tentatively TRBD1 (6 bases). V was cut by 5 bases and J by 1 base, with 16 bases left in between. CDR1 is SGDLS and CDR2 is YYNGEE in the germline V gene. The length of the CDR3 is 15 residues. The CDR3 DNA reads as TGTGCCAGCAGTGCGAGGACAGTAAAATCCTACGAGCAGTACTTC. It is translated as CASSARTVKSYEQYF.

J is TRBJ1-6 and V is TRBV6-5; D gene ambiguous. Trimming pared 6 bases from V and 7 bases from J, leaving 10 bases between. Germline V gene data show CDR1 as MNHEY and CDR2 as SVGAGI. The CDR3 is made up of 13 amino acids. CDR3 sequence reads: CASSRRENSPLHF. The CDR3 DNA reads TGTGCCAGCAGCCGACGGGAGAATTCACCCCTCCACTTT.

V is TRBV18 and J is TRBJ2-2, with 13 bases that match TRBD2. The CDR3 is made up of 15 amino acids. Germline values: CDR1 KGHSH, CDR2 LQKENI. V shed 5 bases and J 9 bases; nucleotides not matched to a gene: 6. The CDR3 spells CASSTGTSGIRELFF. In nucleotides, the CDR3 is TGTGCCAGCTCAACCGGGACTAGCGGGATACGGGAGCTGTTTTTT.

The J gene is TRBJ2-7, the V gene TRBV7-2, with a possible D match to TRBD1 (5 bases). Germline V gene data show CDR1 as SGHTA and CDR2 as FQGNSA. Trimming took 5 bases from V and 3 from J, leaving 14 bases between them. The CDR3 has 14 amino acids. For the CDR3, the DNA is TGTGCCAGCAGCGGACCGTGGGGCAACTACGAGCAGTACTTC. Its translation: CASSGPWGNYEQYF.

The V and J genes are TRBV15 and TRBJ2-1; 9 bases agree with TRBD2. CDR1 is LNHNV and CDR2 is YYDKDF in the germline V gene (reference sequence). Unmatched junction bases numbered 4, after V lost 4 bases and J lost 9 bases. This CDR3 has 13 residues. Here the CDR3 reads CATSTRAGGEQFF. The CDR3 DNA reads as TGTGCCACCAGCACACGAGCGGGGGGTGAGCAGTTCTTC.

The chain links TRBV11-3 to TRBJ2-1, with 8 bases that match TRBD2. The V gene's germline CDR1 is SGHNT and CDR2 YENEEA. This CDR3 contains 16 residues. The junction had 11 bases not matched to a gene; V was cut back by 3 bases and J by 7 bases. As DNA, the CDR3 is TGTGCCAGCAGCTTTCCCAGCGGGAGTGGGAGGAATGAGCAGTTCTTC. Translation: CASSFPSGSGRNEQFF.

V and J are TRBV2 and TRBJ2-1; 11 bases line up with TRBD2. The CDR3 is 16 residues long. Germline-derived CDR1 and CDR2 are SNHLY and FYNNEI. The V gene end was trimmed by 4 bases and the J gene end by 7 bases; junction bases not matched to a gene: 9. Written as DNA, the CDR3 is TGTGCCAGCAGTGGTTTAGCGGGAGGGAGGTGGAATGAGCAGTTCTTC. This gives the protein CASSGLAGGRWNEQFF. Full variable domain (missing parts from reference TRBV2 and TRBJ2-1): EPEVTQTPSHQVTQMGQEVILRCVPISNHLYFYWYRQILGQKVEFLVSFYNNEISEKSEIFDDQFSVERPDGSNFTLKIRSTKLEDSAMYFCASSGLAGGRWNEQFFGPGTRLTVL.

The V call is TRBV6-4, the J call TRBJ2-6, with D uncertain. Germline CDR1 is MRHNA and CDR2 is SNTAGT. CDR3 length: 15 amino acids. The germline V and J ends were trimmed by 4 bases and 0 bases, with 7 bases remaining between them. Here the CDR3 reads CASSAEVSGANVLTF. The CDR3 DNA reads TGTGCCAGCAGTGCAGAAGTCTCTGGGGCCAACGTCCTGACTTTC.

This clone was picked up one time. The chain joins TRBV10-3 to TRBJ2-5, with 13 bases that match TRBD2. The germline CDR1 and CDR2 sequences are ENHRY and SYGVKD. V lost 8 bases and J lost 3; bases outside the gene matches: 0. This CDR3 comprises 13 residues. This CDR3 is CAIGLAGEETQYF. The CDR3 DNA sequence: TGTGCCATCGGACTAGCGGGAGAAGAGACCCAGTACTTC.

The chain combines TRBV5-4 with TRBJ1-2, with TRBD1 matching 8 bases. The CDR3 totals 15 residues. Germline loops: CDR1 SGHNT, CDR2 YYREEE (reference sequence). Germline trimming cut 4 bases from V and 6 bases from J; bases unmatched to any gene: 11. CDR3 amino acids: CASSPINDRGNGYTF. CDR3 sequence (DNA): TGTGCCAGCAGCCCCATCAATGACAGGGGCAATGGCTACACCTTC.

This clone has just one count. The CDR3 DNA reads TGCGCCAGCAGCCAGCGCAGCAGGGCTAACTATGGCTACACCTTC. It specifies CASSQRSRANYGYTF. The V call is TRBV4-1, the J call TRBJ1-2; weak D call: TRBD1 (5 bases). Per germline, CDR1 MGHRA and CDR2 YSYEKL. V dropped 3 bases and J dropped 0 bases, with 11 bases sitting between them. CDR3 length: 15 residues.

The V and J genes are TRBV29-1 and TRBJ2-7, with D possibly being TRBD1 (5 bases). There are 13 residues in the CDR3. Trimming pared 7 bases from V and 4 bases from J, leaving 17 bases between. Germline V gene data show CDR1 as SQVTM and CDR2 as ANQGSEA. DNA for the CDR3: TGCAGCGCGACAGAAATTGGGCGATACGAGCAGTACTTC. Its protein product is CSATEIGRYEQYF.

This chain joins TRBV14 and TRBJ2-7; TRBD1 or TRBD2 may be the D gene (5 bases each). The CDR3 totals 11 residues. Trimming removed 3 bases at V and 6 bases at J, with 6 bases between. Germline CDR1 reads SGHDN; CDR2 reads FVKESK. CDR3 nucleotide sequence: TGTGCCAGCAGCCATGGGGGCGAGCAGTACTTC. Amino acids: CASSHGGEQYF.

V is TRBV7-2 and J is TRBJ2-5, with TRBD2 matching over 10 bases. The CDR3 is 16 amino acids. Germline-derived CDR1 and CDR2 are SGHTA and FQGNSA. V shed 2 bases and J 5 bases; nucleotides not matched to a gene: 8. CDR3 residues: CASSLLESGRGETQYF. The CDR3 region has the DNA TGTGCCAGCAGCTTATTAGAAAGCGGGAGGGGGGAGACCCAGTACTTC.

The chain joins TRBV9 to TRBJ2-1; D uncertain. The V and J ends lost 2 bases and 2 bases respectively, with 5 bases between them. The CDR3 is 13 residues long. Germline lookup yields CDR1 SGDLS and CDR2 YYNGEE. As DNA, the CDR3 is TGTGCCAGCAGCGTGGGGACCTACAATGAGCAGTTCTTC. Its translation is CASSVGTYNEQFF. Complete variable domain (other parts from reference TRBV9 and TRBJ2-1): DSGVTQTPKHLITATGQRVTLRCSPRSGDLSVYWYQQSLDQGLQFLIQYYNGEERAKGNILERFSAQQFPDLHSELNLSSLELGDSALYFCASSVGTYNEQFFGPGTRLTVL.

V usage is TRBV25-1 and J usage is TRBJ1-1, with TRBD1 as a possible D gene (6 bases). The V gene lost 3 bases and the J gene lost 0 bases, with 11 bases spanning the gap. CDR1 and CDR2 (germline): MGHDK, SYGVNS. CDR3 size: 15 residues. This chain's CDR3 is CASSDRAGVNTEAFF. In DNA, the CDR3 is TGTGCCAGCAGTGATCGGGCAGGGGTGAACACTGAAGCTTTCTTT.